This T cell receptor beta chain is from a study of cytomegalovirus exposure and HLA in healthy donors. The CDR3 covers 19 residues. The germline V gene encodes CDR1 GTSNPN and CDR2 SVGIG (reference sequence). The trim removed 1 base at V and 1 base at J, leaving 12 bases unmatched. In the PCR, 60 Vbeta and 13 Jbeta primers were used. Assay used: immunoSEQ multiplex PCR; TCRdb lists only in-frame clones, some missing. The sample records about 63,000 clones, roughly three quarters being singletons. The clonotype originates from a woman in her twenties or thirties in good health and CMV-seronegative. This chain joins TRBV30 and TRBJ2-6; 8 bases are a match to TRBD1. Source material: PBMCs. In DNA, the CDR3 is TGTGCCTGGAGTGCGTTACCGGGACAGGACTTTTCTGGGGCCAACGTCCTGACTTTC. This gives the protein CAWSALPGQDFSGANVLTF.